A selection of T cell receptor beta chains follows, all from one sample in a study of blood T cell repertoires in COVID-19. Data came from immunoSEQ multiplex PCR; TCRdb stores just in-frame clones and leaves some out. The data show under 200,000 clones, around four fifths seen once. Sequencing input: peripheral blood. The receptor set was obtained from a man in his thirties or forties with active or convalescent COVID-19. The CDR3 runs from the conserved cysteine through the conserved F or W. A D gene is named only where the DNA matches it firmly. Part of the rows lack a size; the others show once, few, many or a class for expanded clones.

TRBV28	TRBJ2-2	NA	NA	CASSGGLTNTGELFF	TGTGCCAGCAGTGGGGGCCTAACGAACACCGGGGAGCTGTTTTTT
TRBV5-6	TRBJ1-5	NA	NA	CASSLGLNSNQPQHF	TGTGCCAGCAGCTTGGGACTTAATAGCAATCAGCCCCAGCATTTT
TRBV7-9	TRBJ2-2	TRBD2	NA	CASSTRTSGRDTGELFF	TGTGCCAGCAGCACACGGACTAGCGGGAGAGACACCGGGGAGCTGTTTTTT
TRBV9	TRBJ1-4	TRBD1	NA	CASSGSRQGSEKLFF	TGTGCCAGCAGTGGCTCCAGACAGGGGAGCGAAAAACTGTTTTTT
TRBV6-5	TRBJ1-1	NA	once	CASSYLTEAFF	TGTGCCAGCAGTTACTTAACTGAAGCTTTCTTT
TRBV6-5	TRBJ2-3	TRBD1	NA	CASTPPDRVAQYF	TGTGCCAGCACCCCCCCTGACAGGGTGGCGCAGTATTTT
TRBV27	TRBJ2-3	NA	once	CASSLSFLGGYDTQYF	TGTGCCAGCAGTTTATCGTTCTTAGGAGGGTACGATACGCAGTATTTT
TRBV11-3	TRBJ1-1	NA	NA	CASSSDGGNTEAFF	TGTGCCAGCAGCTCGGACGGGGGGAACACTGAAGCTTTCTTT
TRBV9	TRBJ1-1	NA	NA	CASSPRHYQMNTEAFF	TGTGCCAGCAGCCCACGACATTACCAGATGAACACTGAAGCTTTCTTT
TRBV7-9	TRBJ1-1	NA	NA	CASSPQTPGVANTEAFF	TGTGCCAGCAGCCCGCAGACGCCCGGGGTCGCGAACACTGAAGCTTTCTTT
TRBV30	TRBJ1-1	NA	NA	CAWSVLEGGTEAFF	TGTGCCTGGAGTGTACTGGAAGGGGGTACTGAAGCTTTCTTT
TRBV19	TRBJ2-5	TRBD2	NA	CASSPGTSATYQETQYF	TGTGCCAGTAGCCCTGGGACTAGCGCAACATACCAAGAGACCCAGTACTTC
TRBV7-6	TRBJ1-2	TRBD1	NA	CASSRVGQGSDGYTF	TGTGCCAGCAGCAGGGTAGGACAGGGCTCCGATGGCTACACCTTC
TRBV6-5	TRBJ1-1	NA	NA	CASSRGGTEAFF	TGTGCCAGCAGCCGGGGAGGGACTGAAGCTTTCTTT
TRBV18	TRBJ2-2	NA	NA	CASSSNLQTRRDTGELFF	TGTGCCAGCTCATCAAACCTCCAAACTAGAAGGGACACCGGGGAGCTGTTTTTT
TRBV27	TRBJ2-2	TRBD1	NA	CASSTTGGRTGELFF	TGTGCCAGCAGTACGACAGGGGGCCGGACCGGGGAGCTGTTTTTT
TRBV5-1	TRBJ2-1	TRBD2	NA	CASSLVLAGGTYNEQFF	TGCGCCAGCAGCTTGGTTCTAGCGGGAGGAACCTACAATGAGCAGTTCTTC
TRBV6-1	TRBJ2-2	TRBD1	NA	CASSEFGQGATGELFF	TGTGCCAGCAGTGAATTCGGGCAGGGGGCTACCGGGGAGCTGTTTTTT
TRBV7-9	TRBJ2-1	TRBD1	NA	CASSLRTVDRSYNEQFF	TGTGCCAGCAGCTTACGGACAGTGGACAGGAGTTACAATGAGCAGTTCTTC
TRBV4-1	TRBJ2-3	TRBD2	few	CASSQEGLGTYTQYF	TGCGCCAGCAGCCAAGAGGGACTAGGGACTTATACGCAGTATTTT
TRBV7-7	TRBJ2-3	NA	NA	CASSVSGLSTDTQYF	TGTGCTAGCAGCGTAAGCGGCCTCAGCACAGATACGCAGTATTTT
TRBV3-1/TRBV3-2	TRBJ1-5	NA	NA	CASSPHEGGNQPQHF	TGTGCCAGCAGCCCCCATGAGGGGGGCAATCAGCCCCAGCATTTT
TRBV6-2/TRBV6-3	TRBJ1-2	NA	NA	CASSYDRQSVFYGYTF	TGTGCCAGCAGTTACGACCGACAGTCTGTGTTCTATGGCTACACCTTC